This paragraph covers one T cell receptor (beta chain) sequence. The antigen is not known. These data are taken from a study of cytomegalovirus exposure and HLA in healthy donors. Study-wide results and caveats: Roughly uniform depth of sequencing across donors was assumed in presence/absence analyses. By HLA locus, TCR association rates varied in a later analysis, with DRB1 showing the most and HLA-C the fewest. Analysis was performed later, and it showed HLA-associated TCR beta chains to be more clonally expanded than equally common others.

It was with 60 Vbeta and 13 Jbeta primers that the PCR ran. Method: immunoSEQ multiplex PCR; TCRdb's copy keeps in-frame clones and lacks some. The repertoire holds around 170,000 clones, about four fifths seen once, with approximately 2% in the top ten. Nominally healthy donors were sampled, though unrecorded immune exposures were likely. CDR1 is MNHEY and CDR2 is SVGAGI in the germline V gene. Trimming removed 2 bases from V and 3 bases from J, with 12 bases in between. The CDR3 extends over 15 amino acids. The receptor was derived from a woman in her twenties or thirties in good health and CMV-seronegative. The gene calls are TRBV6-5 and TRBJ2-3, with D perhaps TRBD1 (5 bases). Sequencing was done on a sample of PBMCs. The CDR3 DNA is TGTGCCAGCAGTTACCAACCGACAGTTACAGATACGCAGTATTTT. It translates to CASSYQPTVTDTQYF.